This TCR beta chain was observed in a study of T cell changes during pregnancy in multiple sclerosis. Generated by immunoSEQ multiplex PCR, the TCRdb table keeps only in-frame clones and is missing some. The sample comprises some 60,000 clones, 75% to 95% of which are singletons, and about 0.85% rests with the top ten. The receptor was isolated from a female donor with multiple sclerosis, enrolled in a pregnancy study. Sample: peripheral blood, taken before pregnancy.

The CDR3 sequence: CASSLGDRGAYMNTEAFF. The CDR3, as DNA: TGTGCCAGCAGCTTGGGGGACAGGGGCGCCTACATGAACACTGAAGCTTTCTTT. The chain combines TRBV5-4 with TRBJ1-1; 10 nucleotides line up with TRBD1. Trimming took 0 bases from V and 0 from J; bases not matched to a gene: 8. This CDR3 is built from 18 residues. CDR1 and CDR2 (germline): SGHNT, YYREEE (reference sequence).